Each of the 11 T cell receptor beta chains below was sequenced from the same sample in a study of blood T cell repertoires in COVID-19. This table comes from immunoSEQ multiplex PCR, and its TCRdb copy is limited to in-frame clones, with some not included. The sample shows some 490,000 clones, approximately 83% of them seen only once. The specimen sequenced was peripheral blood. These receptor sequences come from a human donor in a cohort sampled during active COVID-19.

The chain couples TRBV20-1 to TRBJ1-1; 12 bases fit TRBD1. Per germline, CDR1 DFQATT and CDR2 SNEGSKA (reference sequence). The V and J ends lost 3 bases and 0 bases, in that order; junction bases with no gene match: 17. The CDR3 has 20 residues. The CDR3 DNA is TGCAGTGCTAGTTCAAACATGGCCCCGGGGACAGGGGGCCTGAACACTGAAGCTTTCTTT. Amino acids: CSASSNMAPGTGGLNTEAFF.

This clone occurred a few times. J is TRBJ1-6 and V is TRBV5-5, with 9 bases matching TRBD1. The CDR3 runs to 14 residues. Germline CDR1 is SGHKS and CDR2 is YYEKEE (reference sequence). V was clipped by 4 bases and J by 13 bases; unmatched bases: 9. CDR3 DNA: TGTGCCAGCAGCCCAGGGACAGGGACTGTCCCCCTCCACTTT. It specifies CASSPGTGTVPLHF. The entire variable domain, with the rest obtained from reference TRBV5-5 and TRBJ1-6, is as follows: DAGVTQSPTHLIKTRGQQVTLRCSPISGHKSVSWYQQVLGQGPQFIFQYYEKEERGRGNFPDRFSARQFPNYSSELNVNALLLGDSALYLCASSPGTGTVPLHFGNGTRLTVT.

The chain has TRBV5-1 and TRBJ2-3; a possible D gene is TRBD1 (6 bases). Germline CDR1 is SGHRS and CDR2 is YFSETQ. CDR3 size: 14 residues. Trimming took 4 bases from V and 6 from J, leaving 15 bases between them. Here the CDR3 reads CASSPDSWMDTQYF. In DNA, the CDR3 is TGCGCCAGCAGCCCGGACAGCTGGATGGATACGCAGTATTTT.

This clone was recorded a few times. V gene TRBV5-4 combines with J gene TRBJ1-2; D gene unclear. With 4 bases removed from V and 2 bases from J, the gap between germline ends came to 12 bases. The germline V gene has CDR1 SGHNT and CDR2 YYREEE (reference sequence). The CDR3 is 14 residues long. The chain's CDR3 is CASSAVGSNYGYTF. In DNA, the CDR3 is TGTGCCAGCAGCGCGGTAGGTAGCAACTATGGCTACACCTTC.

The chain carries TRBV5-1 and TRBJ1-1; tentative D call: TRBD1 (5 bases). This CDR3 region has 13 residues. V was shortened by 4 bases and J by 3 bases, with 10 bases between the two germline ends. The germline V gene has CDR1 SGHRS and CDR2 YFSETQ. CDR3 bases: TGCGCCAGCAGCCCTATACAGGACACTGAAGCTTTCTTT. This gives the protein CASSPIQDTEAFF.

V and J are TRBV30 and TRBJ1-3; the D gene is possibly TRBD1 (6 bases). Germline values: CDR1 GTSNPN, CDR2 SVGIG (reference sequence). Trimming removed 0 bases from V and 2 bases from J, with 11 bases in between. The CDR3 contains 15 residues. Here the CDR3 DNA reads TGTGCCTGGAGTGTAATCAGGGGCGCTGGAAACACCATATATTTT. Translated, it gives CAWSVIRGAGNTIYF.

This chain's CDR3 is CAWSLPGQNTEAFF. CDR3 DNA: TGTGCCTGGAGCCTCCCGGGACAGAACACTGAAGCTTTCTTT. The chain uses TRBV30 and TRBJ1-1; tentatively, D is TRBD1 (6 bases). Trimming pared 3 bases from V and 1 base from J, leaving 12 bases between. The CDR3 has 14 amino acids. Germline CDR1 reads GTSNPN; CDR2 reads SVGIG (reference sequence).

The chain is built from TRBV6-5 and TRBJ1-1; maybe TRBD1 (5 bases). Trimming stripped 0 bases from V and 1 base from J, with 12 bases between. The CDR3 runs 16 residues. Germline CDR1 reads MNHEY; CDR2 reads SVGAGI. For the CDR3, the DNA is TGTGCCAGCAGTTACTCGACTAGGGGCCGGAACACTGAAGCTTTCTTT. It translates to CASSYSTRGRNTEAFF.

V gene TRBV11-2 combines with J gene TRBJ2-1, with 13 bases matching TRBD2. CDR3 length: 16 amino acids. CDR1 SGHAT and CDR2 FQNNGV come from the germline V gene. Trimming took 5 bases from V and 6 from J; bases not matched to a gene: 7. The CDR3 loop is CASSPRTSGRGNEQFF. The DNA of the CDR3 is TGTGCCAGCAGCCCCCGAACTAGCGGGAGGGGCAATGAGCAGTTCTTC.

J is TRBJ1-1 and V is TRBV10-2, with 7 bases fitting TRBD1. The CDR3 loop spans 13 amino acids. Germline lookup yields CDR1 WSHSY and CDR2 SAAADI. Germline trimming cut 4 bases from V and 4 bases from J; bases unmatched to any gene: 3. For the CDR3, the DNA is TGCGCCAGCAGTGGGAACAGGGGCACTGAAGCTTTCTTT. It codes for CASSGNRGTEAFF.

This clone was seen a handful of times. The chain's CDR3 is CASSIDRDPAGYEKLFF. DNA of the CDR3: TGTGCCAGTAGTATAGATCGGGACCCGGCGGGGTATGAAAAACTGTTTTTT. The V gene is TRBV19, the J gene TRBJ1-4; maybe TRBD1 (5 bases). CDR1 and CDR2 from the germline V gene are LNHDA and SQIVND (reference sequence). Deletions cut 0 bases from V and 6 bases from J, with 17 bases between. CDR3 length equals 17 residues.